The 26 T cell receptor beta chains below were found in one sample sequenced in a study of T cell changes during pregnancy in multiple sclerosis. This table comes from immunoSEQ multiplex PCR, and its TCRdb copy is limited to in-frame clones, with some not included. The table includes approximately 59,000 clones, around nine tenths detected once. Sequenced here: peripheral blood, sampled in the third trimester of pregnancy. All receptors derive from a female donor in good health, enrolled as a control in a pregnancy study.

This chain connects TRBV7-9 to TRBJ1-2, with no clear D. Germline CDR1 and CDR2: SEHNR and FQNEAQ (reference sequence). CDR3 length: 12 residues. V was trimmed by 1 base and J by 8 bases, leaving 8 bases between them. The CDR3: CASSLEGEGYTF. CDR3 sequence (DNA): TGTGCCAGCAGCTTAGAGGGAGAGGGCTACACCTTC. The variable domain in full, with the rest retrieved from reference TRBV7-9 and TRBJ1-2, is DTGVSQNPRHKITKRGQNVTFRCDPISEHNRLYWYRQTLGQGPEFLTYFQNEAQLEKSRLLSDRFSAERPKGSFSTLEIQRTEQGDSAMYLCASSLEGEGYTFGSGTRLTVV.

The chain uses TRBV6-1 and TRBJ2-3, with TRBD1 matching over 10 bases. The junction had 5 bases not matched to a gene; V was cut back by 9 bases and J by 5 bases. Germline V gene sequence: CDR1 MNHNS, CDR2 SASEGT. There are 13 residues in the CDR3. This CDR3 is CASAGQGIDTQYF. CDR3 sequence (DNA): TGTGCCAGTGCGGGACAGGGGATAGATACGCAGTATTTT.

In this sample, this clone turned up once. The chain joins TRBV19 to TRBJ1-3; TRBD1 matches at 7 bases. CDR1 LNHDA and CDR2 SQIVND come from the germline V gene (reference sequence). The CDR3 is 15 residues long. V was clipped by 9 bases and J by 3 bases; unmatched bases: 11. CDR3 loop: CASLPRQGIGNTIYF. The DNA of the CDR3 is TGTGCCAGCCTCCCCCGACAGGGTATTGGAAACACCATATATTTT.

The chain links TRBV7-9 to TRBJ1-1; 7 nucleotides match TRBD1. In germline, CDR1 is SEHNR, CDR2 FQNEAQ (reference sequence). The CDR3 sequence is 15 residues long. V shed 3 bases, J shed 4 bases, and the junction held 8 bases outside the gene matches. The CDR3 loop reads CASSFPQGMGTEAFF. The CDR3 DNA sequence: TGTGCCAGCAGCTTCCCACAGGGGATGGGCACTGAAGCTTTCTTT.

This chain joins TRBV6-7 and TRBJ1-5, with 8 bases aligning to TRBD1. TRBV6-7 belongs to the ORF category, with a function that is uncertain. V was clipped by 4 bases and J by 7 bases; unmatched bases: 9. The CDR3 has 15 amino acids. The CDR3 coding sequence is TGTGCCAGCAGTTTATTGATCAGGGGGCTCCAGCCCCAGCATTTT. This sequence encodes CASSLLIRGLQPQHF.

V and J are TRBV7-2 and TRBJ1-6, with TRBD1 matching over 7 bases. CDR1 SGHTA and CDR2 FQGNSA come from the germline V gene. The CDR3 consists of 18 residues. V dropped 2 bases and J dropped 1; count of bases not matched to a gene: 8. The CDR3 region is CASSLTLPQGSYNSPLHF. The CDR3 DNA reads as TGTGCCAGCAGCTTAACTCTCCCACAGGGGTCCTATAATTCACCCCTCCACTTT.

V and J are TRBV5-8 and TRBJ1-1; no firm D call. The CDR3 contains 16 residues. V was shortened by 4 bases and J by 11 bases, with 27 bases between the two germline ends. Germline CDR1 reads SGHTS; CDR2 reads YDEGEE. The CDR3 coding sequence is TGTGCCAGCAGCCTCGAGACACTGCCGCAAACATTTTCGGCTTTCTTT. Translation: CASSLETLPQTFSAFF.

This clone appeared once. The V and J genes are TRBV25-1 and TRBJ2-1, with D perhaps matching TRBD1 (5 bases). With 2 bases removed from V and 0 bases from J, the gap between germline ends came to 8 bases. The CDR3 spans 15 residues. Germline V lookup: CDR1 MGHDK, CDR2 SYGVNS. This CDR3 reads CASSERGSSYNEQFF. In DNA, the CDR3 is TGTGCCAGCAGTGAAAGGGGAAGCTCCTACAATGAGCAGTTCTTC.

The rearrangement joins TRBV4-1 to TRBJ2-5; 7 nucleotides match TRBD2. The V and J ends lost 5 bases and 4 bases, in that order; junction bases with no gene match: 7. CDR3 length equals 14 residues. CDR1 MGHRA and CDR2 YSYEKL come from the germline V gene. The DNA of the CDR3 is TGCGCCAGCAGCTCGGGGGGAGCAGGAGAGACCCAGTACTTC. Translating it yields CASSSGGAGETQYF.

J is TRBJ1-1 and V is TRBV6-6, with D perhaps TRBD1 (6 bases). The length of the CDR3 is 13 residues. Germline CDR1 reads MNHNY; CDR2 reads SVGAGI (reference sequence). Trimming cost V 6 bases and J 4 bases, with 12 bases left between them. CDR3 residues: CASSAGAGTEAFF. CDR3 coding DNA: TGTGCCAGCAGCGCAGGGGCGGGCACTGAAGCTTTCTTT.

V usage is TRBV6-5 and J usage is TRBJ1-4; 7 nucleotides align to TRBD1. The V gene's germline CDR1 is MNHEY and CDR2 SVGAGI. Losses at the gene ends were 6 bases for V and 5 bases for J; bases not matched to a gene: 6. This CDR3 contains 14 residues. The CDR3 is CASSSGTANEKLFF. The CDR3 coding sequence is TGTGCCAGCAGCTCCGGGACAGCAAATGAAAAACTGTTTTTT.

This sequence joins TRBV4-3 and TRBJ1-2; D remains unclear. The CDR3 is 14 amino acids. Germline V gene lookup returns CDR1 LGHNA and CDR2 YSLEER. Trimming removed 0 bases from V and 4 bases from J, with 9 bases in between. The CDR3 reads CASSQDRGAYGYTF. CDR3 nucleotides: TGCGCCAGCAGCCAAGATCGGGGAGCCTATGGCTACACCTTC.

Regarding this clone: The junction does not match germline at one end; this may be a read error. The chain carries TRBV7-7 and TRBJ2-1; 8 bases map to TRBD1. The CDR3 is made up of 14 amino acids. The germline V gene encodes CDR1 SSHAT and CDR2 FNYEAQ (reference sequence). The CDR3 DNA is TGTGCTAGCAGCTTAGGACAGGGTGGTAATGAGCAGTTCTTC. The encoded protein is CASSLGQGGNEQFF.

The genes are TRBV21-1 and TRBJ1-4; the table assigns TRBD1, which was not confirmed against the DNA. TRBV21-1 is recorded as a pseudogene. This CDR3 has 14 residues. CDR3 sequence: CACIRGQGNEKLFF. CDR3 nucleotides: TGTGCCTGCATTCGGGGACAGGGGAATGAAAAACTGTTTTTT.

This clone was found a few times. The chain joins TRBV28 to TRBJ1-6; the D is unclear. V lost 8 bases and J 7 bases, leaving 9 bases between the germline ends. CDR1 and CDR2 (germline): MDHEN, SYDVKM. CDR3 size: 12 residues. CDR3 in DNA: TGTGCCAGCGTCGGAGGGAATTCACCCCTCCACTTT. The encoded protein is CASVGGNSPLHF.

V and J are TRBV20-1 and TRBJ2-5; D is undetermined. Trimming took 3 bases from V and 9 from J, leaving 5 bases between them. The CDR3 is 9 amino acids. Per germline, CDR1 DFQATT and CDR2 SNEGSKA (reference sequence). The CDR3 nucleotides are TGCAGTGCTAGTTCGGCCCAGTACTTC. It specifies CSASSAQYF.

The chain joins TRBV7-2 to TRBJ1-4; 9 nucleotides line up with TRBD1. Germline CDR1 SGHTA, CDR2 FQGNSA. The trim removed 5 bases at V and 8 bases at J, leaving 12 bases unmatched. The CDR3 contains 16 residues. CDR3 region: CASSQRLQGAKEKLFF. In DNA, the CDR3 is TGTGCCAGCAGCCAGAGGTTACAGGGGGCCAAGGAAAAACTGTTTTTT.

The genes are TRBV7-2 and TRBJ2-5; 9 nucleotides line up with TRBD2. V shed 5 bases and J 4 bases; nucleotides not matched to a gene: 11. The CDR3 length is 16 residues. From germline, CDR1 is SGHTA and CDR2 FQGNSA. As DNA, the CDR3 is TGTGCCAGCAGCCCCCTTCGCGGGGGGGCCGGAGAGACCCAGTACTTC. Its translation: CASSPLRGGAGETQYF.

CDR3 in amino acids: CASSFWDRVNNQPQHF. For the CDR3, the DNA is TGTGCCAGCAGCTTTTGGGACAGGGTTAACAATCAGCCCCAGCATTTT. The chain joins TRBV5-6 to TRBJ1-5, with 9 bases aligning to TRBD1. V lost 2 bases, J lost 3 bases, and 6 bases stayed unmatched. The CDR3 has 16 amino acids. Germline assignment: CDR1 SGHDT and CDR2 YYEEEE. The variable domain in full, completed from reference TRBV5-6 and TRBJ1-5, reads DAGVTQSPTHLIKTRGQQVTLRCSPKSGHDTVSWYQQALGQGPQFIFQYYEEEERQRGNFPDRFSGHQFPNYSSELNVNALLLGDSALYLCASSFWDRVNNQPQHFGDGTRLSIL.

V is TRBV29-1 and J is TRBJ1-1; maybe TRBD1 (6 bases). The CDR3 consists of 15 residues. Germline V lookup: CDR1 SQVTM, CDR2 ANQGSEA. V lost 3 bases and J 3 bases, leaving 17 bases between the germline ends. Here the CDR3 reads CSVDSRDKRDTEAFF. DNA for the CDR3: TGCAGCGTTGATTCCCGGGACAAACGCGACACTGAAGCTTTCTTT.

V gene TRBV19 combines with J gene TRBJ2-1; possible D gene TRBD1, 6 bases. The length of the CDR3 is 14 residues. The V gene lost 4 bases and the J gene lost 11 bases, with 18 bases spanning the gap. The germline V gene encodes CDR1 LNHDA and CDR2 SQIVND (reference sequence). For the CDR3, the DNA is TGTGCCAGTAGTAACCGAAACGACAGGAGCAAGCAGTTCTTC. Protein: CASSNRNDRSKQFF.

The chain uses TRBV11-2 and TRBJ2-1; 10 bases line up with TRBD2. The CDR3 has 15 amino acids. Germline assignment: CDR1 SGHAT and CDR2 FQNNGV. V shed 6 bases and J 2 bases; nucleotides not matched to a gene: 4. The CDR3 region is CASSTSGGAYNEQFF. The CDR3 nucleotides are TGTGCCAGCAGTACCAGCGGGGGGGCCTACAATGAGCAGTTCTTC.

This chain's CDR3 is CASRSSVQSDTQYF. DNA for the CDR3: TGTGCCAGCAGGTCTAGCGTTCAGTCAGATACGCAGTATTTT. The chain combines TRBV7-2 with TRBJ2-3; possible D gene TRBD2, 6 bases. CDR1 is SGHTA, CDR2 FQGNSA, per germline. The CDR3 is 14 amino acids. Deletions cut 6 bases from V and 4 bases from J, with 14 bases between.

This rearrangement joins TRBV6-5 to TRBJ2-4, with D possibly TRBD1 on 6 matching bases. The CDR3 is 13 residues long. Trimming pared 6 bases from V and 4 bases from J, leaving 10 bases between. Germline V gene lookup returns CDR1 MNHEY and CDR2 SVGAGI. The CDR3 DNA is TGTGCCAGCAGACCAACAGGGAAAAACATTCAGTACTTC. Its translation is CASRPTGKNIQYF.

The chain has TRBV10-3 and TRBJ1-1; possible D gene TRBD1, 6 bases. The CDR3 contains 15 residues. The V gene lost 6 bases and the J gene lost 1 base, with 15 bases spanning the gap. Germline loops: CDR1 ENHRY, CDR2 SYGVKD. As DNA, the CDR3 is TGTGCCATCAGGAGCCCGGACAGACCGAACACTGAAGCTTTCTTT. Translating it yields CAIRSPDRPNTEAFF.

The genes are TRBV5-4 and TRBJ2-7; TRBD1 is a possible D gene (6 bases). Germline values: CDR1 SGHNT, CDR2 YYREEE (reference sequence). Trimming removed 3 bases from V and 3 bases from J, with 13 bases in between. The CDR3 runs 14 residues. The CDR3 DNA reads TGTGCCAGCAGCTGGGATCAGGGGCTCTACGAGCAGTACTTC. Protein: CASSWDQGLYEQYF.